Listed below are T cell receptor beta chains from one sample, sequenced in a study of cytomegalovirus exposure and HLA in healthy donors. Generated by immunoSEQ multiplex PCR, the TCRdb table keeps only in-frame clones and is missing some. The repertoire holds more than 85,000 clones, with 85% to 90% as singletons. Sequenced input: PBMCs. These receptors came from a woman aged 18-35 years in good health and CMV-seropositive. CDR3s include the opening cysteine and the closing phenylalanine or tryptophan. Each record gives: CDR3 length, J gene, D gene, V gene, clone size, CDR3 DNA, CDR3 protein. The D gene is left open where the match is weak. Rows may omit the clone size; those that give it use once, few, many or a size class.

len: 13
j_gene: TRBJ2-7
d_gene: NA
v_gene: TRBV19
abundance: NA
CDR3nt: TGTGCCAGTAGTTCCAGGGTTACCTACGAGCAGTACTTC
CDR3aa: CASSSRVTYEQYF

len: 15
j_gene: TRBJ1-1
d_gene: NA
v_gene: TRBV5-1
abundance: NA
CDR3nt: TGCGCCAGCAGCCCGCAGGATAGGGAGGCCCATGAAGCTTTCTTT
CDR3aa: CASSPQDREAHEAFF

len: 14
j_gene: TRBJ2-7
d_gene: NA
v_gene: TRBV5-1
abundance: NA
CDR3nt: TGCGCCAGCGTGCCGACAGTGGACTCCTACGAGCAGTACTTC
CDR3aa: CASVPTVDSYEQYF

len: 15
j_gene: TRBJ2-3
d_gene: TRBD1
v_gene: TRBV7-9
abundance: NA
CDR3nt: TGTGCCAGCTCGGACAGGGGGCGTGTCACAGATACGCAGTATTTT
CDR3aa: CASSDRGRVTDTQYF

len: 15
j_gene: TRBJ2-1
d_gene: NA
v_gene: TRBV11-3
abundance: NA
CDR3nt: TGTGCCAGCAGCCTTAGGCGGAGCTCCTACAATGAGCAGTTCTTC
CDR3aa: CASSLRRSSYNEQFF

len: 14
j_gene: TRBJ2-7
d_gene: TRBD1
v_gene: TRBV28
abundance: NA
CDR3nt: TGTGCCAGCAGTTCCTTAGGGACAGGGAACGAGCAGTACTTC
CDR3aa: CASSSLGTGNEQYF

len: 16
j_gene: TRBJ2-3
d_gene: TRBD2
v_gene: TRBV6-6
abundance: NA
CDR3nt: TGTGCCAGCAGTCCGGGACTAGGAGCGTTGGGAGATACGCAGTATTTT
CDR3aa: CASSPGLGALGDTQYF

len: 16
j_gene: TRBJ2-7
d_gene: TRBD2
v_gene: TRBV15
abundance: NA
CDR3nt: TGTGCCACCAGACAATCGGGAGCGGGAGGTCCCTACGAGCAGTACTTC
CDR3aa: CATRQSGAGGPYEQYF

len: 12
j_gene: TRBJ2-7
d_gene: NA
v_gene: TRBV30
abundance: few
CDR3nt: TGTGCCTGGAGTGGAGGGGGCTACGAGCAGTACTTC
CDR3aa: CAWSGGGYEQYF

len: 14
j_gene: TRBJ1-1
d_gene: NA
v_gene: TRBV6-5
abundance: NA
CDR3nt: TGTGCCAGCAGTTACGATCTGGGGGGCACTGAAGCTTTCTTT
CDR3aa: CASSYDLGGTEAFF

len: 15
j_gene: TRBJ2-7
d_gene: NA
v_gene: TRBV19
abundance: NA
CDR3nt: TGTGCCAGTAACGCAGGGGTACTCAATCTCTACGAGCAGTACTTC
CDR3aa: CASNAGVLNLYEQYF

len: 17
j_gene: TRBJ1-2
d_gene: TRBD1
v_gene: TRBV4-1
abundance: NA
CDR3nt: TGCGCCAGCAGCCACCGAGGCGGGACAGTAGGAATCTATGGCTACACCTTC
CDR3aa: CASSHRGGTVGIYGYTF

len: 13
j_gene: TRBJ1-4
d_gene: NA
v_gene: TRBV28
abundance: NA
CDR3nt: TGTGCCAGCGGGGGCGGAATCAATGAAAAACTGTTTTTT
CDR3aa: CASGGGINEKLFF

len: 13
j_gene: TRBJ1-1
d_gene: NA
v_gene: TRBV10-1
abundance: NA
CDR3nt: TGCGCCAGCAGTGGGCAGGGGAACACTGAAGCTTTCTTT
CDR3aa: CASSGQGNTEAFF

len: 14
j_gene: TRBJ2-2
d_gene: NA
v_gene: TRBV7-8
abundance: NA
CDR3nt: TGTGCCAATGAAGTGGGGGGGAACACCGGGGAGCTGTTTTTT
CDR3aa: CANEVGGNTGELFF

len: 14
j_gene: TRBJ1-2
d_gene: TRBD1
v_gene: TRBV28
abundance: NA
CDR3nt: TGTGCCAGCAGGTGGCAGGGGGGAAACTATGGCTACACCTTC
CDR3aa: CASRWQGGNYGYTF

len: 12
j_gene: TRBJ1-2
d_gene: NA
v_gene: TRBV14
abundance: NA
CDR3nt: TGTGCCAGCAGCGAAACAGGGTATGGCTACACCTTC
CDR3aa: CASSETGYGYTF

len: 13
j_gene: TRBJ1-5
d_gene: NA
v_gene: TRBV19
abundance: NA
CDR3nt: TGTGCCAGTAGTATGACAGTGAATCAGCCCCAGCATTTT
CDR3aa: CASSMTVNQPQHF

len: 16
j_gene: TRBJ1-1
d_gene: NA
v_gene: TRBV15
abundance: NA
CDR3nt: TGTGCCACCAGCAGAGATCGACCACTCCGAGGGACTGAAGCTTTCTTT
CDR3aa: CATSRDRPLRGTEAFF

len: 12
j_gene: TRBJ1-4
d_gene: NA
v_gene: TRBV10-2
abundance: once
CDR3nt: TGCGCCAGCAGTGAGAGGGGAGGGAAACTGTTTTTT
CDR3aa: CASSERGGKLFF

len: 15
j_gene: TRBJ2-1
d_gene: TRBD2
v_gene: TRBV28
abundance: once
CDR3nt: TGTGCCAGCAGTGCCGGGACTAGCGGCTACAATGAGCAGTTCTTC
CDR3aa: CASSAGTSGYNEQFF

len: 14
j_gene: TRBJ1-6
d_gene: NA
v_gene: TRBV6-1
abundance: once
CDR3nt: TGTGCCAGCAGTGAAGCGGGGCCCCGTTCACCCCTCCACTTT
CDR3aa: CASSEAGPRSPLHF

len: 17
j_gene: TRBJ2-1
d_gene: NA
v_gene: TRBV18
abundance: NA
CDR3nt: TGTGCCAGCTCACCACGTGCGAGACAGAGCTCCTACAATGAGCAGTTCTTC
CDR3aa: CASSPRARQSSYNEQFF

len: 15
j_gene: TRBJ2-5
d_gene: TRBD1
v_gene: TRBV11-3
abundance: NA
CDR3nt: TGTGCCAGCAGCTTAGGTGTCAACAGGGGGGAGACCCAGTACTTC
CDR3aa: CASSLGVNRGETQYF

len: 15
j_gene: TRBJ2-2
d_gene: TRBD2
v_gene: TRBV9
abundance: NA
CDR3nt: TGTGCCAGCAGCGTAGTAGCGGGGAACACCGGGGAGCTGTTTTTT
CDR3aa: CASSVVAGNTGELFF

len: 15
j_gene: TRBJ2-7
d_gene: TRBD1
v_gene: TRBV4-2
abundance: NA
CDR3nt: TGTGCCAGCAGCCAAGAGGGACAGGGGGCCTACGAGCAGTACTTC
CDR3aa: CASSQEGQGAYEQYF

len: 13
j_gene: TRBJ2-7
d_gene: NA
v_gene: TRBV7-9
abundance: NA
CDR3nt: TGTGCCAGCAGCTCCACTGCTAGACACGAGCAGTACTTC
CDR3aa: CASSSTARHEQYF

len: 12
j_gene: TRBJ2-5
d_gene: TRBD1
v_gene: TRBV29-1
abundance: NA
CDR3nt: TGCAGCGTTGGACAGGGGCAAGAGACCCAGTACTTC
CDR3aa: CSVGQGQETQYF

len: 15
j_gene: TRBJ2-1
d_gene: TRBD2
v_gene: TRBV11-2
abundance: NA
CDR3nt: TGTGCCAGCAGCTTAGACAGCGGGGGCTACAATGAGCAGTTCTTC
CDR3aa: CASSLDSGGYNEQFF

len: 16
j_gene: TRBJ1-5
d_gene: NA
v_gene: TRBV27
abundance: once
CDR3nt: TGTGCCAGTAACCGGGGAGGCCAGGATAGCAATCAGCCCCAGCATTTT
CDR3aa: CASNRGGQDSNQPQHF

len: 13
j_gene: TRBJ2-1
d_gene: NA
v_gene: TRBV6-5
abundance: NA
CDR3nt: TGTGCCAGCAGTTCAGCCAACAGGGAAGAGCAGTTCTTC
CDR3aa: CASSSANREEQFF

len: 15
j_gene: TRBJ2-7
d_gene: TRBD1
v_gene: TRBV7-9
abundance: NA
CDR3nt: TGTGCCAGCAGCTTGGGACAGGGGTTCATCTACGAGCAGTACTTC
CDR3aa: CASSLGQGFIYEQYF

len: 16
j_gene: TRBJ2-2
d_gene: TRBD2
v_gene: TRBV7-8
abundance: NA
CDR3nt: TGTGCCAGCAGCACCGGACTAGCGGGAGTTACCGGGGAGCTGTTTTTT
CDR3aa: CASSTGLAGVTGELFF

len: 12
j_gene: TRBJ1-1
d_gene: NA
v_gene: TRBV27
abundance: NA
CDR3nt: TGTGCCAGCAGGGGCCCGGACACTGAAGCTTTCTTT
CDR3aa: CASRGPDTEAFF

len: 13
j_gene: TRBJ2-5
d_gene: NA
v_gene: TRBV6-5
abundance: few
CDR3nt: TGTGCCAGCAGTTTCAGATTGGAGGAGACCCAGTACTTC
CDR3aa: CASSFRLEETQYF

len: 16
j_gene: TRBJ1-5
d_gene: TRBD1
v_gene: TRBV28
abundance: NA
CDR3nt: TGTGCCAGCAGCTCCGGGACAGGGAGCGCCAATCAGCCCCAGCATTTT
CDR3aa: CASSSGTGSANQPQHF

len: 11
j_gene: TRBJ2-7
d_gene: NA
v_gene: TRBV9
abundance: NA
CDR3nt: TGTGCCAGCAGTTCTTTAAACGAGCAGTACTTC
CDR3aa: CASSSLNEQYF

len: 14
j_gene: TRBJ1-2
d_gene: TRBD1
v_gene: TRBV6-5
abundance: few
CDR3nt: TGTGCCAGCAGTTACCGACAGGGGGCCTATGGCTACACCTTC
CDR3aa: CASSYRQGAYGYTF

len: 13
j_gene: TRBJ1-5
d_gene: TRBD1
v_gene: TRBV28
abundance: NA
CDR3nt: TGTGCCAGCAGGGGGACAGGGGTTCAGCCCCAGCATTTT
CDR3aa: CASRGTGVQPQHF

len: 15
j_gene: TRBJ1-5
d_gene: TRBD1
v_gene: TRBV7-2
abundance: once
CDR3nt: TGTGCCAGCAGCTTAGTAGGGGGCGCGGATCAGCCCCAGCATTTT
CDR3aa: CASSLVGGADQPQHF

len: 16
j_gene: TRBJ1-1
d_gene: NA
v_gene: TRBV10-1
abundance: NA
CDR3nt: TGCGCCAGCAGTGAGTCGGGGCGCGGCGGTAGGACTGAAGCTTTCTTT
CDR3aa: CASSESGRGGRTEAFF

len: 15
j_gene: TRBJ2-1
d_gene: TRBD2
v_gene: TRBV4-1
abundance: NA
CDR3nt: TGCGCCAGCAGCCCGCTAGCGGGAAGGGGGAATGAGCAGTTCTTC
CDR3aa: CASSPLAGRGNEQFF

len: 12
j_gene: TRBJ2-1
d_gene: NA
v_gene: TRBV29-1
abundance: NA
CDR3nt: TGCAGCGTTCTCAATGGTAGTTTATGGCAGTTCTTC
CDR3aa: CSVLNGSLWQFF

len: 15
j_gene: TRBJ2-5
d_gene: NA
v_gene: TRBV6-1
abundance: NA
CDR3nt: TGTGCCAGCAGTGAAGTCGGGGGGCCGTTTGAGACCCAGTACTTC
CDR3aa: CASSEVGGPFETQYF

len: 15
j_gene: TRBJ1-1
d_gene: TRBD1
v_gene: TRBV10-3
abundance: once
CDR3nt: TGTGCCATCAGTGAGTCGGGACAGGGAAACACTGAAGCTTTCTTT
CDR3aa: CAISESGQGNTEAFF

len: 15
j_gene: TRBJ2-7
d_gene: TRBD2
v_gene: TRBV14
abundance: NA
CDR3nt: TGTGCCAGCAGCCAAGTTAGCGGGAGTTTCTACGAGCAGTACTTC
CDR3aa: CASSQVSGSFYEQYF

len: 15
j_gene: TRBJ2-2
d_gene: NA
v_gene: TRBV5-1
abundance: NA
CDR3nt: TGCGCCAGCAGCTTTCAGGGAGGCCACACCGGGGAGCTGTTTTTT
CDR3aa: CASSFQGGHTGELFF

len: 17
j_gene: TRBJ2-3
d_gene: TRBD2
v_gene: TRBV10-2
abundance: NA
CDR3nt: TGCGCCAGCAGTGAGTCGAGCGGGGTTGGGGGCACAGATACGCAGTATTTT
CDR3aa: CASSESSGVGGTDTQYF

len: 13
j_gene: TRBJ2-7
d_gene: TRBD1
v_gene: TRBV6-6
abundance: NA
CDR3nt: TGTGCCAGCAGCGCCTTGACAGGGAACTCGCAGTACTTC
CDR3aa: CASSALTGNSQYF

len: 16
j_gene: TRBJ1-2
d_gene: TRBD1
v_gene: TRBV19
abundance: NA
CDR3nt: TGTGCCAGTAGTCCGAACCGGGACAGGGGGCGTCGTGGCTACACCTTC
CDR3aa: CASSPNRDRGRRGYTF

len: 14
j_gene: TRBJ1-2
d_gene: NA
v_gene: TRBV10-3
abundance: NA
CDR3nt: TGTGCCATCAGTGGCGAGACTTCAAACTATGGCTACACCTTC
CDR3aa: CAISGETSNYGYTF